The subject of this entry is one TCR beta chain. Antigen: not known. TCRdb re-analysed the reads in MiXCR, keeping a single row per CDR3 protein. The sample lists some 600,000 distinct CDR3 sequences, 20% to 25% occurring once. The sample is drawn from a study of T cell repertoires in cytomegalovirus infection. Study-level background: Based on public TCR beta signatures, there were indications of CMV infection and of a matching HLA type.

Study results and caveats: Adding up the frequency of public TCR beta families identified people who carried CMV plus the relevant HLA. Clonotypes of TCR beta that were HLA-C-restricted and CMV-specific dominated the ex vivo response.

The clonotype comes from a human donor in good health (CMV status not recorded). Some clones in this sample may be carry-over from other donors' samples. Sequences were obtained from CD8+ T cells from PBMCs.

For the CDR3, the DNA is TGCAGTGGGACTAGCGGGGGGCCGGACAATGAGCAGTTCTTC. Translating it yields CSGTSGGPDNEQFF. The gene calls are TRBV20-1 and TRBJ2-1, with 14 bases fitting TRBD2. V lost 7 bases, J lost 5 bases, and 4 bases stayed unmatched. The germline CDR1 and CDR2 sequences are DFQATT and SNEGSKA (reference sequence). There are 14 residues in the CDR3.